Below, 32 T cell receptor beta chains from the same sample are listed, as sequenced in a study of T cell responses to AZD1222 COVID-19 vaccine. Assay used: immunoSEQ multiplex PCR; TCRdb lists only in-frame clones, some missing. The data hold approximately 77,000 clones, with roughly 90% observed a single time. The sequencing here drew on peripheral blood, taken 28 days after the second AZD1222 dose. These receptors all come from an adult who received the AZD1222 COVID-19 vaccine.

The gene calls are TRBV28 and TRBJ2-2; 9 nucleotides agree with TRBD2. Trimming removed 2 bases from V and 2 bases from J; junction bases left unmatched: 9. This CDR3 has 18 residues. Per germline, CDR1 MDHEN and CDR2 SYDVKM. This chain's CDR3 is CASSLGLAPIINTGELFF. The CDR3 DNA reads as TGTGCCAGCAGTTTAGGACTAGCGCCCATTATAAACACCGGGGAGCTGTTTTTT. Using reference TRBV28 and TRBJ2-2 for the parts outside the CDR3, the full variable domain is DVKVTQSSRYLVKRTGEKVFLECVQDMDHENMFWYRQDPGLGLRLIYFSYDVKMKEKGDIPEGYSVSREKKERFSLILESASTNQTSMYLCASSLGLAPIINTGELFFGEGSRLTVL.

V is TRBV28 and J is TRBJ1-3, with a tentative D call TRBD1 (5 bases). CDR1 is MDHEN, CDR2 SYDVKM, per germline. Trimming stripped 5 bases from V and 0 bases from J, with 11 bases between. The CDR3 loop spans 15 amino acids. CDR3 sequence reads: CASSMGVGSGNTIYF. For the CDR3, the DNA is TGTGCCAGCAGTATGGGGGTGGGCTCTGGAAACACCATATATTTT. Using reference TRBV28 and TRBJ1-3 for the parts outside the CDR3, the full variable domain is DVKVTQSSRYLVKRTGEKVFLECVQDMDHENMFWYRQDPGLGLRLIYFSYDVKMKEKGDIPEGYSVSREKKERFSLILESASTNQTSMYLCASSMGVGSGNTIYFGEGSWLTVV.

V gene TRBV27 combines with J gene TRBJ2-7, with D unresolved. V lost 7 bases to trimming and J lost 0 bases, with 7 bases between them. The germline V gene has CDR1 MNHEY and CDR2 SMNVEV (reference sequence). The CDR3 runs to 12 residues. Here the CDR3 reads CASTSGSYEQYF. CDR3 DNA: TGTGCCAGCACCTCTGGCTCCTACGAGCAGTACTTC.

The J gene is TRBJ2-1, the V gene TRBV19; 12 bases match TRBD2. The CDR3 contains 18 residues. With 4 bases clipped from V and 7 bases from J, the junction kept 14 bases outside the gene matches. CDR1 LNHDA and CDR2 SQIVND come from the germline V gene (reference sequence). As DNA, the CDR3 is TGTGCCAGTAGTACCCTTACCCCTACTAGCGGGAGGATAAATGAGCAGTTCTTC. This gives the protein CASSTLTPTSGRINEQFF.

The chain has TRBV19 and TRBJ2-7, with TRBD1 matching over 9 bases. The length of the CDR3 is 15 residues. Looked up from germline, CDR1 is LNHDA and CDR2 is SQIVND (reference sequence). J was trimmed by 0 bases and V by 6 bases; bases with no gene match: 6. CDR3 nucleotide sequence: TGTGCCAGTAGCCACGGGACAGGGCCCTCCTACGAGCAGTACTTC. Protein product: CASSHGTGPSYEQYF.

V usage is TRBV19 and J usage is TRBJ1-1, with 8 positions matching TRBD1. Germline lookup yields CDR1 LNHDA and CDR2 SQIVND (reference sequence). The V segment lost 3 bases and the J segment 7 bases; nucleotides outside the gene matches: 4. The CDR3 is made up of 13 amino acids. Here the CDR3 reads CASSIRQGIEAFF. The CDR3 nucleotides are TGTGCCAGTAGTATTAGACAGGGGATTGAAGCTTTCTTT.

This chain uses TRBV27 with TRBJ1-6; 7 nucleotides align to TRBD1. The length of the CDR3 is 14 residues. The ends lost 5 bases at V and 10 bases at J; junction bases unmatched: 8. CDR1 is MNHEY and CDR2 is SMNVEV in the germline V gene (reference sequence). Here the CDR3 reads CASSMWTGGSPLHF. CDR3 nucleotides: TGTGCCAGCAGTATGTGGACAGGCGGGTCACCCCTCCACTTT.

A single count supports this clone. This chain uses TRBV5-1 with TRBJ2-5, with D possibly being TRBD2 (5 bases). CDR1 and CDR2 from the germline V gene are SGHRS and YFSETQ. Trimming took 1 base from V and 5 from J, leaving 12 bases between them. The CDR3 loop spans 14 amino acids. In DNA, the CDR3 is TGCGCCAGCAGCTTGAGTCTTCGGGGTGAGACCCAGTACTTC. It yields the protein CASSLSLRGETQYF.

The rearrangement joins TRBV3-1 (or the pseudogene TRBV3-2) to TRBJ2-5; D gene uncertain. Trimming left V 0 bases short and J 6 bases short, with 8 bases between. Germline lookup yields CDR1 LGHDT and CDR2 YNNKEL (reference sequence). The CDR3 totals 13 residues. The CDR3 coding sequence is TGTGCCAGCAGCCAAGATCTAAGGAAGACCCAGTACTTC. This sequence encodes CASSQDLRKTQYF.

The chain has TRBV9 and TRBJ1-2; 7 bases are shared with TRBD1. The trim removed 5 bases at V and 1 base at J, leaving 8 bases unmatched. CDR1 and CDR2 from the germline V gene are SGDLS and YYNGEE. This CDR3 is built from 15 residues. As DNA, the CDR3 is TGTGCCAGCAGAACAGGGGCAGCGGGTAACTATGGCTACACCTTC. Amino acid sequence: CASRTGAAGNYGYTF.

The chain recombines TRBV6-5 with TRBJ1-1; D is unclear. V gave up 4 bases and J gave up 1 base, with 7 bases separating them. Per germline, CDR1 MNHEY and CDR2 SVGAGI. The CDR3 length is 13 residues. CDR3 bases: TGTGCCAGCAGTTTGCCGGGGAACACTGAAGCTTTCTTT. This encodes CASSLPGNTEAFF.

This chain uses TRBV28 with TRBJ2-5; D might be TRBD2 (6 bases). Deletions cut 3 bases from V and 4 bases from J, with 15 bases between. The CDR3 has 15 residues. The V gene's germline CDR1 is MDHEN and CDR2 SYDVKM. The CDR3 here is CASSFPVGGRETQYF. Here the CDR3 DNA reads TGTGCCAGCAGTTTCCCCGTGGGGGGTCGAGAGACCCAGTACTTC.

The rearrangement joins TRBV4-2 to TRBJ2-1; TRBD2 matches at 13 bases. The germline V gene has CDR1 LGHNA and CDR2 YNFKEQ. The CDR3 sequence is 20 residues long. The junction had 13 bases not matched to a gene; V was cut back by 4 bases and J by 1 base. CDR3: CASSLRTSGRGQISYNEQFF. Written as DNA, the CDR3 is TGTGCCAGCAGCCTCCGGACTAGCGGGAGAGGTCAAATTTCCTACAATGAGCAGTTCTTC.

The rearrangement uses TRBV29-1 and TRBJ2-5; D is possibly TRBD1 or TRBD2 (5 bases each). The V end lost 8 bases, the J end lost 5 bases, and 12 bases lay between the germline ends. The CDR3 has 11 residues. From germline, CDR1 is SQVTM and CDR2 ANQGSEA. CDR3 bases: TGCAGCCCAGAGAGGGGCGAGACCCAGTACTTC. It translates to CSPERGETQYF.

V and J are TRBV28 and TRBJ2-7, with D perhaps being TRBD1 or TRBD2 (6 bases each). The CDR3 is made up of 13 amino acids. The germline V gene has CDR1 MDHEN and CDR2 SYDVKM. Trimming removed 5 bases at V and 3 bases at J, with 11 bases between. CDR3 amino acids: CASSAGDFYEQYF. CDR3 DNA: TGTGCCAGCAGTGCAGGGGACTTCTACGAGCAGTACTTC.

This rearrangement joins TRBV11-2 to TRBJ2-5; D assignment may be TRBD1 or TRBD2 (6 bases each). The V end lost 5 bases, the J end lost 3 bases, and 22 bases lay between the germline ends. The V gene's germline CDR1 is SGHAT and CDR2 FQNNGV. The CDR3 contains 17 residues. The CDR3 coding sequence is TGTGCCAGCAGCCCCACCCTCATGGCGGGGACAAAAGAGACCCAGTACTTC. It specifies CASSPTLMAGTKETQYF.

The genes are TRBV27 and TRBJ1-5, with D possibly matching TRBD1 (5 bases). Trimming removed 10 bases from V and 0 bases from J, with 10 bases in between. The germline V gene has CDR1 MNHEY and CDR2 SMNVEV (reference sequence). The CDR3 has 13 residues. The CDR3: CATGGDSNQPQHF. CDR3 nucleotide sequence: TGTGCCACGGGGGGGGATAGCAATCAGCCCCAGCATTTT.

V usage is TRBV25-1 and J usage is TRBJ2-1; unclear D gene. Trimming left V 2 bases short and J 6 bases short, with 8 bases between. Germline values: CDR1 MGHDK, CDR2 SYGVNS. CDR3 size: 13 residues. CDR3: CASSEGNINEQFF. CDR3 nucleotides: TGTGCCAGCAGTGAAGGTAATATCAATGAGCAGTTCTTC. Full variable domain (outside the CDR3, taken from reference TRBV25-1 and TRBJ2-1): EADIYQTPRYLVIGTGKKITLECSQTMGHDKMYWYQQDPGMELHLIHYSYGVNSTEKGDLSSESTVSRIRTEHFPLTLESARPSHTSQYLCASSEGNINEQFFGPGTRLTVL.

The rearrangement uses TRBV14 and TRBJ2-1; TRBD2 aligns across 7 bases. This CDR3 comprises 15 residues. J gave up 8 bases and V 4 bases, and 11 bases lay outside the gene matches. Germline V gene lookup returns CDR1 SGHDN and CDR2 FVKESK. CDR3 coding DNA: TGTGCCAGCAGCCCCCTTTGGGGGGGTAGCGATGAGCAGTTCTTC. It specifies CASSPLWGGSDEQFF.

The chain joins TRBV28 to TRBJ1-1; D perhaps matches TRBD1 (6 bases). This CDR3 comprises 14 residues. V was clipped by 5 bases and J by 5 bases, with 15 bases between them. Germline CDR1 MDHEN, CDR2 SYDVKM. In nucleotides, the CDR3 is TGTGCCAGCAGTGGTGACAGGTCGGGTACTGAAGCTTTCTTT. It specifies CASSGDRSGTEAFF.

The chain uses TRBV11-3 and TRBJ2-1; 9 positions match TRBD2. J lost 8 bases, V lost 6 bases, and 5 bases had no gene match. CDR1 is SGHNT and CDR2 is YENEEA in the germline V gene. This CDR3 comprises 13 residues. CDR3 region: CASRKTSGHEQFF. As DNA, the CDR3 is TGTGCCAGCAGAAAAACTAGCGGGCATGAGCAGTTCTTC.

The chain recombines TRBV18 with TRBJ2-5; 7 bases are shared with TRBD2. There are 17 residues in the CDR3. Unmatched junction bases numbered 13, after V lost 6 bases and J lost 0 bases. The V gene's germline CDR1 is KGHSH and CDR2 LQKENI. The CDR3 here is CASSPALGGSNQETQYF. Written as DNA, the CDR3 is TGTGCCAGCTCCCCGGCGTTGGGAGGGAGTAACCAAGAGACCCAGTACTTC.

The CDR3 bases are TGTGCCACCCCGGGGGGGGTGGGACTCTCTGGGGCCAACGTCCTGACTTTC. Protein: CATPGGVGLSGANVLTF. The V call is TRBV10-3, the J call TRBJ2-6; 8 bases map to TRBD2. The junction had 11 bases not matched to a gene; V was cut back by 10 bases and J by 0 bases. The CDR3 has 17 residues. Germline lookup yields CDR1 ENHRY and CDR2 SYGVKD.

The CDR3: CASSQDRAEKLFF. CDR3 nucleotides: TGCGCCAGCAGCCAAGACAGGGCTGAAAAACTGTTTTTT. The rearrangement links TRBV4-3 to TRBJ1-4; maybe TRBD1 (5 bases). There are 13 residues in the CDR3. V dropped 0 bases and J dropped 7 bases, with 6 bases sitting between them. Germline loops: CDR1 LGHNA, CDR2 YSLEER.

The chain is built from TRBV24-1 and TRBJ1-4; the D is unclear. The V gene lost 2 bases and the J gene lost 10 bases, with 7 bases spanning the gap. Germline V gene data show CDR1 as KGHDR and CDR2 as SFDVKD. The CDR3 has 12 amino acids. The CDR3 protein is CATSDSAGKLFF. DNA for the CDR3: TGTGCCACCAGTGATTCCGCGGGAAAACTGTTTTTT.

The CDR3 DNA follows: TGTGCCAGCAGTTTAGGGACAGGGGAAACCTATGGCTACACCTTC. This codes for CASSLGTGETYGYTF. This chain links TRBV28 with TRBJ1-2; 10 bases agree with TRBD1. After removal of 2 bases from V and 4 bases from J, the junction contained 4 bases not matched to a gene. Germline-derived CDR1 and CDR2 are MDHEN and SYDVKM. The CDR3 loop spans 15 amino acids.

The chain links TRBV5-1 to TRBJ2-3; D could derive from TRBD1 or TRBD2 (5 bases each). The CDR3 is made up of 16 amino acids. Germline V lookup: CDR1 SGHRS, CDR2 YFSETQ. The germline V and J ends were trimmed by 4 bases and 0 bases, with 15 bases remaining between them. The CDR3 sequence: CASSGGRGLSTDTQYF. The CDR3 region has the DNA TGCGCCAGCAGCGGGGGACGCGGGCTCAGCACAGATACGCAGTATTTT.

The chain has TRBV13 and TRBJ2-6; TRBD2 matches 9 bases. CDR1 PRHDT and CDR2 FYEKMQ come from the germline V gene (reference sequence). The CDR3 extends over 18 amino acids. Trimming at V came to 2 bases and at J to 1 base, leaving 6 bases not matched to a gene. CDR3 sequence: CASSLLAGAPSGANVLTF. CDR3 sequence (DNA): TGTGCCAGCAGCTTATTAGCGGGAGCGCCATCTGGGGCCAACGTCCTGACTTTC.

The chain carries TRBV6-6 and TRBJ2-7, with D unresolved. Looked up from germline, CDR1 is MNHNY and CDR2 is SVGAGI (reference sequence). This CDR3 is built from 12 residues. Trimming left V 5 bases short and J 9 bases short, with 14 bases between. CDR3 in DNA: TGTGCCAGCAGTGCATTGGGGTTCGGGCAGTACTTC. Translated, it gives CASSALGFGQYF.

The rearrangement links TRBV15 to TRBJ1-2, with 7 bases aligning to TRBD1. The CDR3 sequence is 14 residues long. CDR1 is LNHNV and CDR2 is YYDKDF in the germline V gene (reference sequence). Trimming at V came to 0 bases and at J to 6 bases, leaving 4 bases not matched to a gene. The CDR3 DNA follows: TGTGCCACCAGCAGAGAAACAGGGGTGAATGGCTACACCTTC. Protein sequence: CATSRETGVNGYTF.

The chain recombines TRBV5-5 with TRBJ2-3, with a tentative D call TRBD2 (7 bases). V lost 3 bases to trimming and J lost 4 bases, with 30 bases between them. In germline, CDR1 is SGHKS, CDR2 YYEKEE (reference sequence). This CDR3 spans 20 amino acids. In DNA, the CDR3 is TGTGCCAGCAGCTGGGGGGGCGGGCCCGCACAGATACGCAGCTCAGATACGCAGTATTTT. Translated: CASSWGGGPAQIRSSDTQYF.

J is TRBJ2-2 and V is TRBV6-4; TRBD1 aligns across 7 bases. Germline lookup yields CDR1 MRHNA and CDR2 SNTAGT. The CDR3 contains 15 residues. V was pared by 6 bases and J by 5 bases, with 9 bases of the junction left unmatched. CDR3 DNA: TGTGCCAGCAGCGCCGACAGGGTTGTGACCGGGGAGCTGTTTTTT. Translation gives CASSADRVVTGELFF.